The 19 T cell receptor beta chains below were found in one sample sequenced in a study of read filtering for tumor transcriptome and immune sequencing. This library used approximately 390 ng RNA and molecular barcoded adaptors spanning alpha/delta and beta/gamma chains. TCRdb re-derived calls from the reads in MiXCR, one entry per CDR3 protein. The sample holds some 2,500 distinct CDR3 sequences, over 60% seen once. The sequenced material came from a population of CD138-negative cells sorted from bone marrow. The receptors come from a donor at least 40 years old with multiple myeloma. This table probably holds off-target reads from a library built for another chain.

This clonotype appeared a single time. The chain couples TRBV28 to TRBJ1-1; D possibly corresponds to TRBD1 (6 bases). Germline CDR1 is MDHEN and CDR2 is SYDVKM. This CDR3 is built from 18 residues. Trimming stripped 3 bases from V and 6 bases from J, with 26 bases between. CDR3 sequence (DNA): TGTGCCAGCAGTTTCGGTTGGGGCCGTAACGTTGGGGGCGCTGAAGCTTTCTTT. Its protein product is CASSFGWGRNVGGAEAFF. The whole variable domain, filled in from reference TRBV28 and TRBJ1-1, reads DVKVTQSSRYLVKRTGEKVFLECVQDMDHENMFWYRQDPGLGLRLIYFSYDVKMKEKGDIPEGYSVSREKKERFSLILESASTNQTSMYLCASSFGWGRNVGGAEAFFGQGTRLTVV.

This clonotype has a handful of counts. The chain couples TRBV20-1 to TRBJ2-1; perhaps D is TRBD1 or TRBD2 (5 bases each). Trimming left V 3 bases short and J 2 bases short, with 11 bases between. Germline CDR1 is DFQATT and CDR2 is SNEGSKA (reference sequence). The CDR3 contains 14 residues. CDR3 in amino acids: CSASEGSAYNEQFF. The CDR3 nucleotides are TGCAGTGCTAGTGAGGGGTCAGCCTACAATGAGCAGTTCTTC.

The CDR3 DNA sequence: TGCAGTGCTATCCCGGGACAGGGTAACCACGAGCAGTACTTC. It encodes CSAIPGQGNHEQYF. This rearrangement joins TRBV20-1 to TRBJ2-7; TRBD1 matches at 9 bases. Germline CDR1 DFQATT, CDR2 SNEGSKA (reference sequence). With V trimmed by 4 bases and J by 5 bases, 9 bases remained unmatched. This CDR3 is built from 14 residues.

Details on this clonotype: The missing conserved phenylalanine or tryptophan at the end of this CDR3 makes a read error likely. This chain joins TRBV5-1 and TRBJ2-1; D tentatively reads TRBD1 or TRBD2 (5 bases each). This CDR3 is built from 15 residues. CDR1 and CDR2 (germline): SGHRS, YFSETQ. Trimming left V 4 bases short and J 0 bases short, with 11 bases between. In DNA form, the CDR3 reads TGCGCCAGCAGCGGGACGTCGAGCTCCTACAATGAGCAGTTCTCC. Protein: CASSGTSSSYNEQFS.

This sequence joins TRBV4-1 and TRBJ2-7; no clear D gene. This CDR3 comprises 14 residues. Trimming shortened V by 4 bases and J by 1 base, and 11 bases separated the two germline ends. Per germline, CDR1 MGHRA and CDR2 YSYEKL. In DNA form, the CDR3 reads TGCGCCAGCAGCCTGAGTGGAGCTTCCTACGAGCAGTACTTC. Amino acid sequence: CASSLSGASYEQYF.

In regard to this clonotype: One end of the junction is discordant with germline, which a read error may explain. This chain connects TRBV5-4 to TRBJ2-2; D possibly corresponds to TRBD2 (5 bases). The length of the CDR3 is 15 residues. Germline CDR1 reads SGHNT; CDR2 reads YYREEE (reference sequence). The DNA for the CDR3 is TGTGCCAGCAGCGACGGACTTTTGGGTTCCGGGGAGCTGGTTTTT. Amino acid sequence: CASSDGLLGSGELVF.

V and J are TRBV7-9 and TRBJ2-7; D may be TRBD2 (6 bases). The V gene lost 4 bases and the J gene lost 6 bases, with 10 bases spanning the gap. The CDR3 consists of 12 residues. Germline CDR1 reads SEHNR; CDR2 reads FQNEAQ (reference sequence). The CDR3, as DNA: TGTGCCAGCAGCTCCCGGGACTCCGAGCAGTACTTC. The encoded protein is CASSSRDSEQYF.

This clonotype ranks as medium-sized. This chain connects TRBV29-1 to TRBJ2-5; a weak D match, TRBD1 (5 bases). The CDR3 consists of 13 residues. CDR1 and CDR2 (germline): SQVTM, ANQGSEA. Trimming left V 4 bases short and J 2 bases short, with 11 bases between. This CDR3 is CSVVVRAQETQYF. The CDR3, as DNA: TGCAGCGTTGTGGTCAGGGCTCAAGAGACCCAGTACTTC.

This sequence joins TRBV29-1 and TRBJ1-1, with unresolved D. CDR3 length equals 14 residues. The V gene's germline CDR1 is SQVTM and CDR2 ANQGSEA. V was clipped by 4 bases and J by 1 base, with 13 bases between them. The CDR3 sequence: CSVARSEWNTEAFF. The CDR3 bases are TGCAGCGTTGCACGGTCAGAATGGAACACTGAAGCTTTCTTT.

The chain couples TRBV2 to TRBJ2-1; 11 positions match TRBD2. Germline CDR1 is SNHLY and CDR2 is FYNNEI. The V and J ends lost 5 bases and 9 bases, in that order; junction bases with no gene match: 3. This CDR3 comprises 13 residues. The CDR3 spells CASSPGLAVEQFF. As DNA, the CDR3 is TGTGCCAGCAGTCCGGGACTAGCGGTTGAGCAGTTCTTC. The entire variable domain, with the rest obtained from reference TRBV2 and TRBJ2-1, is as follows: EPEVTQTPSHQVTQMGQEVILRCVPISNHLYFYWYRQILGQKVEFLVSFYNNEISEKSEIFDDQFSVERPDGSNFTLKIRSTKLEDSAMYFCASSPGLAVEQFFGPGTRLTVL.

The genes are TRBV29-1 and TRBJ2-1; TRBD2 matches 10 bases. The CDR3 length is 13 residues. The J segment lost 4 bases and the V segment lost 6 bases, leaving 3 bases of the junction unmatched. The germline V gene encodes CDR1 SQVTM and CDR2 ANQGSEA. This CDR3 reads CSVLAGAYNEQFF. The CDR3 bases are TGCAGCGTCCTAGCGGGAGCTTACAATGAGCAGTTCTTC.

This clonotype has just a few counts. The chain combines TRBV20-1 with TRBJ2-1, with 7 bases matching TRBD2. There are 16 residues in the CDR3. CDR1 and CDR2 (germline): DFQATT, SNEGSKA (reference sequence). V dropped 0 bases and J dropped 10; count of bases not matched to a gene: 15. The CDR3 DNA reads TGCAGTGCTAGAGATTTAGCGGGTCCCGCAACAGACGAGCAGTTCTTC. Translating gives CSARDLAGPATDEQFF.

This chain's CDR3 is CSVRGAGRNTEAFF. The CDR3 DNA reads TGCAGCGTTCGAGGGGCAGGGCGAAACACTGAAGCTTTCTTT. The rearrangement joins TRBV29-1 to TRBJ1-1; the D gene is possibly TRBD1 (5 bases). The CDR3 runs to 14 residues. Between the trimmed V and J ends, which lost 5 bases and 2 bases, there was a span of 15 bases. Germline loops: CDR1 SQVTM, CDR2 ANQGSEA.

The chain joins TRBV6-5 to TRBJ2-1; TRBD2 agrees at 9 bases. The CDR3 covers 13 residues. V shed 6 bases, J shed 8 bases, and the junction held 5 bases outside the gene matches. CDR1 is MNHEY, CDR2 SVGAGI, per germline. CDR3 amino acids: CASRGTSIDEQFF. Here the CDR3 DNA reads TGTGCCAGCAGGGGGACTAGCATCGATGAGCAGTTCTTC.

The chain has TRBV27 and TRBJ2-1; D is perhaps TRBD2 (6 bases). V shed 5 bases and J shed 10 bases, with 12 bases lying between them. CDR1 MNHEY and CDR2 SMNVEV come from the germline V gene (reference sequence). The CDR3 length is 12 residues. The CDR3 here is CASSGLAPEQFF. In DNA, the CDR3 is TGTGCCAGCAGTGGTCTAGCGCCGGAGCAGTTCTTC.

This clonotype was seen just once. The CDR3 reads CASSLLGVGAFF. The CDR3 bases are TGTGCCAGCAGTTTATTGGGTGTGGGAGCTTTCTTT. The rearrangement joins TRBV28 to TRBJ1-1; D gene ambiguous. CDR1 is MDHEN, CDR2 SYDVKM, per germline. This CDR3 spans 12 amino acids. The germline V and J ends were trimmed by 1 base and 10 bases, with 10 bases remaining between them.

This clonotype was recorded once. This sequence joins TRBV20-1 and TRBJ2-1; TRBD2 agrees at 9 bases. In germline, CDR1 is DFQATT, CDR2 SNEGSKA (reference sequence). Germline trimming cut 5 bases from V and 2 bases from J; bases unmatched to any gene: 4. The CDR3 consists of 14 residues. The CDR3 sequence: CSALSSGAYNEQFF. For the CDR3, the DNA is TGCAGTGCTCTCTCTAGCGGGGCCTACAATGAGCAGTTCTTC.

The gene calls are TRBV7-9 and TRBJ1-5, with TRBD1 matching 7 bases. Germline CDR1 is SEHNR and CDR2 is FQNEAQ (reference sequence). The CDR3 runs to 12 residues. V gave up 1 base and J gave up 10 bases; unmatched junction bases: 1. The CDR3 here is CASSLGQGPQHF. Written as DNA, the CDR3 is TGTGCCAGCAGCTTAGGACAGGGCCCCCAGCATTTT.

This sequence joins TRBV12-3 or TRBV12-4 and TRBJ2-1; D may correspond to TRBD1 or TRBD2 (6 bases each). Trimming pared 7 bases from V and 6 bases from J, leaving 16 bases between. The CDR3 is made up of 14 amino acids. The CDR3 protein is CASTYGGRRNEQFF. The CDR3 nucleotides read TGTGCCAGCACCTACGGGGGCAGGCGCAATGAGCAGTTCTTC.